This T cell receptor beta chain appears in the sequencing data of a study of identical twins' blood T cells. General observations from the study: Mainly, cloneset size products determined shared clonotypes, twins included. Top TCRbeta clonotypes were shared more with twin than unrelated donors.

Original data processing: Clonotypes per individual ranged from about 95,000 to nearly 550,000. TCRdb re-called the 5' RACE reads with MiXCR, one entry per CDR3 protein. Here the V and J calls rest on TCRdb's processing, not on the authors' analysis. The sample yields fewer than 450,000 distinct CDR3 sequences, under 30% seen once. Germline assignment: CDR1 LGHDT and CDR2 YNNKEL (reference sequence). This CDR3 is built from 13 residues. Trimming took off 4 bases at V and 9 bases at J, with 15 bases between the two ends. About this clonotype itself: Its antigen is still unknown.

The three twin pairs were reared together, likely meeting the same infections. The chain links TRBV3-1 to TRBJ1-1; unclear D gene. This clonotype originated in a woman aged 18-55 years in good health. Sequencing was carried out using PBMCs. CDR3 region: CASSPHGPGQAFF. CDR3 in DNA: TGTGCCAGCAGCCCCCACGGGCCGGGTCAAGCTTTCTTT.